The 3 T cell receptor beta chains below were found in one sample sequenced in a study of blood T cell repertoires in COVID-19. The method was immunoSEQ multiplex PCR; TCRdb's version includes in-frame clones alone and lacks a portion of them. The data show under 170,000 clones, with approximately 83% seen just once and roughly 3% held by the top ten. Sample: peripheral blood. These receptors all stem from a man aged 65 to 85 with acute or convalescent COVID-19.

This rearrangement joins TRBV29-1 to TRBJ2-7; TRBD1 matches at 9 bases. CDR3 length: 12 residues. V was pared by 8 bases and J by 5 bases, with 7 bases of the junction left unmatched. Germline V gene data show CDR1 as SQVTM and CDR2 as ANQGSEA. The CDR3 here is CSTIQGADEQYF. The CDR3 bases are TGCAGCACCATACAGGGGGCCGACGAGCAGTACTTC.

J is TRBJ2-1 and V is TRBV6-5; D remains ambiguous. V was pared by 1 base and J by 0 bases, with 7 bases between. The CDR3 runs 15 residues. Germline V gene sequence: CDR1 MNHEY, CDR2 SVGAGI. CDR3 sequence reads: CASSYFSGSYNEQFF. Here the CDR3 DNA reads TGTGCCAGCAGTTACTTTTCAGGCTCCTACAATGAGCAGTTCTTC.

The chain joins TRBV5-6 to TRBJ2-7; 9 bases align to TRBD2. The CDR3 is 15 residues long. Per germline, CDR1 SGHDT and CDR2 YYEEEE. V dropped 4 bases and J dropped 3; count of bases not matched to a gene: 8. CDR3: CASSPGTSRNYEQYF. In DNA, the CDR3 is TGTGCCAGCAGCCCAGGGACTAGCCGAAACTACGAGCAGTACTTC.